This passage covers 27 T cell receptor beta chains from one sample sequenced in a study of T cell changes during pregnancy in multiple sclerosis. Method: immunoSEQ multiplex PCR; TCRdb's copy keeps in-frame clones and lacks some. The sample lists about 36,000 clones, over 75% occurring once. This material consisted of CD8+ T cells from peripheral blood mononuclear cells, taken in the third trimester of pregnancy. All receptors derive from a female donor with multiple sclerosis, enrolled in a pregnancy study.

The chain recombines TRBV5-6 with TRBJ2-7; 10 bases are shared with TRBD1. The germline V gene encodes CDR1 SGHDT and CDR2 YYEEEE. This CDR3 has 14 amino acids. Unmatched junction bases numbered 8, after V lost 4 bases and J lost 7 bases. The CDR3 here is CASSPGTGVLEQYF. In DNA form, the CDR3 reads TGTGCCAGCAGCCCCGGGACAGGGGTCTTGGAGCAGTACTTC.

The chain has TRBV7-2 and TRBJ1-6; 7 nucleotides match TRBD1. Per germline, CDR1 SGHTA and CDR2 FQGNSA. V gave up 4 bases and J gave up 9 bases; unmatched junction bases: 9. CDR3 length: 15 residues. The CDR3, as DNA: TGTGCCAGCAGCTCAGACAGGGCCTTTATTTCACCCCTCCACTTT. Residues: CASSSDRAFISPLHF.

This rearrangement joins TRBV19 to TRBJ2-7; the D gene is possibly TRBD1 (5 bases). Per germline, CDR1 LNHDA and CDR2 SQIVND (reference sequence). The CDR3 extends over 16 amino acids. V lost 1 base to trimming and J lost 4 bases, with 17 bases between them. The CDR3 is CASSIGDGQGAYEQYF. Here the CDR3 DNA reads TGTGCCAGTAGTATAGGAGACGGACAAGGAGCTTACGAGCAGTACTTC.

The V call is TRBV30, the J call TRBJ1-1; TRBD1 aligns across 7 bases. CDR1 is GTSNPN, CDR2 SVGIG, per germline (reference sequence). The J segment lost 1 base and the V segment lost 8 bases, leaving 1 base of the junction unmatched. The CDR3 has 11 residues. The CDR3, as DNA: TGTGCCGGGACAGAGAACACTGAAGCTTTCTTT. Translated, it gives CAGTENTEAFF.

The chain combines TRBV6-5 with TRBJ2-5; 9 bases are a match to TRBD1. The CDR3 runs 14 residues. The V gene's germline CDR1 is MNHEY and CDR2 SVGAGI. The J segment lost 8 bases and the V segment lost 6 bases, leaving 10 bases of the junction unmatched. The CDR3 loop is CASSSGQGIHTQYF. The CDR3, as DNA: TGTGCCAGCAGCTCCGGACAGGGGATCCATACCCAGTACTTC.

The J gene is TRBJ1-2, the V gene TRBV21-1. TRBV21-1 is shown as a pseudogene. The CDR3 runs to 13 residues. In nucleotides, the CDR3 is TGTGCCAGCATCCCTCCTTTCCTATGGGGCTACACCTTC. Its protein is CASIPPFLWGYTF.

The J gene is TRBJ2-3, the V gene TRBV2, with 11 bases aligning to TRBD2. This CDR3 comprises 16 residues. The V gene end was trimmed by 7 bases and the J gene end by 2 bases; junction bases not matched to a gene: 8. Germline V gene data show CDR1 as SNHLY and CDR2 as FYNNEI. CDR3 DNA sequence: TGTGCCAGCATTTTCGGACTAGCGGGCAACACAGATACGCAGTATTTT. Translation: CASIFGLAGNTDTQYF.

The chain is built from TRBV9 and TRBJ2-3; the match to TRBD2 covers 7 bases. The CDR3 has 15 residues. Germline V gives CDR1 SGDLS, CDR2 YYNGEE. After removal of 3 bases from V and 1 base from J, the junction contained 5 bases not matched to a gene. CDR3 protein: CASSAGGRGTDTQYF. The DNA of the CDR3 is TGTGCCAGCAGCGCAGGAGGGAGGGGCACAGATACGCAGTATTTT.

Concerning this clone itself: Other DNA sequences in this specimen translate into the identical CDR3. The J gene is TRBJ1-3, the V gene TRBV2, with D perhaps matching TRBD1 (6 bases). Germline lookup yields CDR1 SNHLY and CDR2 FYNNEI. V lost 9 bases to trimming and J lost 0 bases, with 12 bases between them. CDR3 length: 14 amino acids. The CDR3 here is CARSTGDSGNTIYF. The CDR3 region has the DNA TGTGCCAGATCGACAGGCGACTCTGGAAACACCATATATTTT.

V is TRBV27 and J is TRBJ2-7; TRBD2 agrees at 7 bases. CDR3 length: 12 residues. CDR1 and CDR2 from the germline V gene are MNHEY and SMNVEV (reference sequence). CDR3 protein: CVTVGGWHEQYF. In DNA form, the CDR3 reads TGTGTGACCGTGGGAGGGTGGCACGAGCAGTACTTC.

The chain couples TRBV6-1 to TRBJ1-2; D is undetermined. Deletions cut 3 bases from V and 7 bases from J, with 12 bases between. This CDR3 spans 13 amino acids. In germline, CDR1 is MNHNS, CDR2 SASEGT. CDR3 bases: TGTGCCAGCAGTGAGGTCGGGTTAGGTGGCTACACCTTC. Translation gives CASSEVGLGGYTF.

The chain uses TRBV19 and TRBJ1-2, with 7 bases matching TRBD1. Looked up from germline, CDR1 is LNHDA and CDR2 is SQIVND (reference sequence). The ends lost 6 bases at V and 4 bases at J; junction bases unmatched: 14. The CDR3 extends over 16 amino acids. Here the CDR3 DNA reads TGTGCCAGTAGCGACAGGGCTCGAGGGGCGTTCTATGGCTACACCTTC. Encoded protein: CASSDRARGAFYGYTF. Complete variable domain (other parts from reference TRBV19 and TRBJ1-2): DGGITQSPKYLFRKEGQNVTLSCEQNLNHDAMYWYRQDPGQGLRLIYYSQIVNDFQKGDIAEGYSVSREKKESFPLTVTSAQKNPTAFYLCASSDRARGAFYGYTFGSGTRLTVV.

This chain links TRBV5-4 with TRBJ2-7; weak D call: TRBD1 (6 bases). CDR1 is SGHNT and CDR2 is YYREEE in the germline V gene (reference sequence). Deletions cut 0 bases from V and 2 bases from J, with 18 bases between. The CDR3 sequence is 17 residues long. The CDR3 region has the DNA TGTGCCAGCAGCTTGGTGGTTTCGGACAGAGCTACCTACGAGCAGTACTTC. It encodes CASSLVVSDRATYEQYF.

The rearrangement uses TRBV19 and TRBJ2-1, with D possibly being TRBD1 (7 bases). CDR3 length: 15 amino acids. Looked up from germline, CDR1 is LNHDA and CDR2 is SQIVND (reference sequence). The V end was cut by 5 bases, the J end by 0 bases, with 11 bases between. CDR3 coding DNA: TGTGCCAGTAGTTGGGGGGACAGCTCCTACAATGAGCAGTTCTTC. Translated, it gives CASSWGDSSYNEQFF.

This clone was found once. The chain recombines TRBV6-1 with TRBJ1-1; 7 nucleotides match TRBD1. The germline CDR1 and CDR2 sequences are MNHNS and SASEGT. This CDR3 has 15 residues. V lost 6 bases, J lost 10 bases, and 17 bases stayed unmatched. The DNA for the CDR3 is TGTGCCAGCAGCAACTACTACGACAGGGAGGTTGGAGCTTTCTTT. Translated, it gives CASSNYYDREVGAFF.

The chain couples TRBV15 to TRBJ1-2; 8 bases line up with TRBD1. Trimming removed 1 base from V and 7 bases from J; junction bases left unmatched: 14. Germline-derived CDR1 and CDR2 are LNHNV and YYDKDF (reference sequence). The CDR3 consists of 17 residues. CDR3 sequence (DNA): TGTGCCACCAGCAGAGGGGTACCGGGACAGGACGTTTTTGGCTACACCTTC. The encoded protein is CATSRGVPGQDVFGYTF.

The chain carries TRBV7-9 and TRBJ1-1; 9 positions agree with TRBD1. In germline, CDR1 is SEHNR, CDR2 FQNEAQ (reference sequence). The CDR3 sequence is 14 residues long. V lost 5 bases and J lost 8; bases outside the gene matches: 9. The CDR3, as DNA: TGTGCCAGCAGCACCTTAAGGGACAGGGCGGAAGCTTTCTTT. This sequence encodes CASSTLRDRAEAFF.

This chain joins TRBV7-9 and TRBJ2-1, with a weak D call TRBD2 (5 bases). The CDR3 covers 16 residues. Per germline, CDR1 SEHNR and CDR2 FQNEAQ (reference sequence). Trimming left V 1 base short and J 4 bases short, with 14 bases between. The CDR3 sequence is CASSLVVRRDYNEQFF. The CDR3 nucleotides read TGTGCCAGCAGCTTAGTGGTGAGACGGGATTACAATGAGCAGTTCTTC.

The CDR3 DNA reads as TGTGCCAGCAGGGGTCGGCAGGGTTCTCTCTACGAGCAGTACTTC. Translated: CASRGRQGSLYEQYF. This chain uses TRBV25-1 with TRBJ2-7, with D perhaps TRBD1 (5 bases). This CDR3 spans 15 amino acids. Trimming cost V 6 bases and J 3 bases, with 18 bases left between them. The germline V gene has CDR1 MGHDK and CDR2 SYGVNS.

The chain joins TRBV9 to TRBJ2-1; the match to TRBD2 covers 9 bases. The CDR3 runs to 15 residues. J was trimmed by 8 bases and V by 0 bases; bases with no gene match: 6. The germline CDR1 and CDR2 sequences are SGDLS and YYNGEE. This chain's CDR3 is CASSVGSGRIYEQFF. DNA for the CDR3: TGTGCCAGCAGCGTAGGTAGCGGGAGAATCTATGAGCAGTTCTTC.

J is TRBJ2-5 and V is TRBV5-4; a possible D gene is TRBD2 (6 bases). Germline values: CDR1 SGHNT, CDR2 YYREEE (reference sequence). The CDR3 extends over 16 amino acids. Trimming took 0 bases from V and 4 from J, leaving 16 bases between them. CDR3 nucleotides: TGTGCCAGCAGCTTGGACGGGAGTAGGTGTGGAGAGACCCAGTACTTC. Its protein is CASSLDGSRCGETQYF.

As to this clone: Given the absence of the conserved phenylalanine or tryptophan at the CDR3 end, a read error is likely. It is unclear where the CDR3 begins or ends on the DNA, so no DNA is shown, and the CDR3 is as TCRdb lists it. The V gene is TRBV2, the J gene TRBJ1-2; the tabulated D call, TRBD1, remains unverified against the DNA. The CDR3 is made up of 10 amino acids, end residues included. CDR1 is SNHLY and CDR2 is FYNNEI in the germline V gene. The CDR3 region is CASSQVGQVY.

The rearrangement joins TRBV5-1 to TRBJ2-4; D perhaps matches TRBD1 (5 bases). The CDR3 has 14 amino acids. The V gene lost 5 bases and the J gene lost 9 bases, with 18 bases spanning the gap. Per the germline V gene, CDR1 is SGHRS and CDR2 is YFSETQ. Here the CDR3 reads CASRIGAELSIQYF. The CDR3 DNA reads TGCGCCAGCAGGATAGGGGCAGAATTAAGCATTCAGTACTTC.

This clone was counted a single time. CDR3 region: CASSQDSGGVSYNEQFF. CDR3 DNA sequence: TGCGCCAGCAGCCAAGATAGCGGGGGGGTCTCGTACAATGAGCAGTTCTTC. J is TRBJ2-1 and V is TRBV4-3; 11 bases match TRBD2. This CDR3 contains 17 residues. The V gene's germline CDR1 is LGHNA and CDR2 YSLEER. J was trimmed by 4 bases and V by 0 bases; bases with no gene match: 5.

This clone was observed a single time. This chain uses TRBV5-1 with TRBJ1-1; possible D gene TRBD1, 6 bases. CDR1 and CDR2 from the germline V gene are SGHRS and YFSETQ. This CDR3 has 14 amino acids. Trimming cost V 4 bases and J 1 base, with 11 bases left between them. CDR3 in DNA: TGCGCCAGCAGCCTTCCGGGACAGAACACTGAAGCTTTCTTT. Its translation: CASSLPGQNTEAFF.

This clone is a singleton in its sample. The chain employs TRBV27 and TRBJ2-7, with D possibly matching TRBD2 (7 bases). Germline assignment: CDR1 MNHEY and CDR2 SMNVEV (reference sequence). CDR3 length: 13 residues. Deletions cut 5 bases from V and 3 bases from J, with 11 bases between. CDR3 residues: CASSRGGNYEQYF. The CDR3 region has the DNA TGTGCCAGCAGTAGGGGGGGAAACTACGAGCAGTACTTC.

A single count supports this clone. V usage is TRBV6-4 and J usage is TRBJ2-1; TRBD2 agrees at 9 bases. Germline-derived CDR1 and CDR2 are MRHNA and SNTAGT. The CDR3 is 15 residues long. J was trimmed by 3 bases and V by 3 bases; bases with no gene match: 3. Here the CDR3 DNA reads TGTGCCAGCAGTGAAGCTAGCGGGAACTACAATGAGCAGTTCTTC. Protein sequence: CASSEASGNYNEQFF.